This T cell receptor beta chain appears in the sequencing data of a study of blood T cell repertoires in COVID-19. Study in general: Samples came from the United States, Italy and Spain, spanning acute and convalescent COVID-19.

This clone was seen just once. Measured with immunoSEQ multiplex PCR; TCRdb has only the in-frame clones, and not every one. The top ten clones hold about 2.5% of a sample with about 210,000 clones, approximately 83% of them seen once. There are 15 residues in the CDR3. Germline CDR1 SGHTA, CDR2 FQGNSA. After removal of 5 bases from V and 2 bases from J, the junction contained 4 bases not matched to a gene. This chain joins TRBV7-2 and TRBJ2-7, with 12 bases that match TRBD2. Sequenced sample: peripheral blood. This TCR derives from a woman in her 40s with active or convalescent COVID-19. The DNA for the CDR3 is TGTGCCAGCAGCATTACTAGCGGGGGGCCCTACGAGCAGTACTTC. Amino acids: CASSITSGGPYEQYF.